These T cell receptor beta chains were read from a single sample in a study of blood T cell repertoires in COVID-19. The protocol was immunoSEQ multiplex PCR, while the TCRdb copy is restricted to in-frame clones and leaves out a portion. The data contain 250,000 to 300,000 clones, about 89% of them singletons. The sequenced sample was peripheral blood. Receptors originate from an older woman with acute or convalescent COVID-19. The CDR3 runs from the conserved cysteine through the conserved F or W. D genes are given only for firm matches. Clone sizes are given selectively: once, few, many, or a class where the clone is expanded.

TRBV9	TRBJ1-2	-	-	14	TGTGCCAGCAGCGTAGGAGGCGGAGCCTATGGCTACACCTTC	CASSVGGGAYGYTF
TRBV18	TRBJ1-4	-	TRBD1	17	TGTGCCAGCTCACCACGGGTCAGGGGGCATTGGAGTGAAAAACTGTTTTTT	CASSPRVRGHWSEKLFF
TRBV4-1	TRBJ2-7	-	-	17	TGCGCCAGCAGCCAAGAGCGCCAGGCTGTAAGAGGGTACGAGCAGTACTTC	CASSQERQAVRGYEQYF
TRBV5-1	TRBJ2-3	-	TRBD2	16	TGCGCCAGCAGCCCACGGCGTAGCGGGGCGCCAGATACGCAGTATTTT	CASSPRRSGAPDTQYF
TRBV6-1	TRBJ1-5	-	-	16	TGTGCCAGCAGTGAATCCCCACGCAGTCCCAATCAGCCCCAGCATTTT	CASSESPRSPNQPQHF
TRBV7-8	TRBJ2-1	-	TRBD2	16	TGTGCCAGCAGCTTTCTAGCGGGAGGGATCTACAATGAGCAGTTCTTC	CASSFLAGGIYNEQFF
TRBV4-2	TRBJ2-2	-	TRBD2	17	TGTGCCAGCAGCGTCCGTGGGACTAGCGGTTTTCCCGGGGAGCTGTTTTTT	CASSVRGTSGFPGELFF
TRBV18	TRBJ2-7	once	-	13	TGTGCCAGCTCAACTGACTGGTTCGGCGAGCAGTACTTC	CASSTDWFGEQYF
TRBV7-2	TRBJ2-2	few	TRBD2	16	TGTGCCAGCAGATCTAGCGGGGTTAGGGGGACCGGGGAGCTGTTTTTT	CASRSSGVRGTGELFF
TRBV9	TRBJ1-6	-	-	18	TGTGCCAGCAGCCCTTATCCGGGCCAGGGTAGGGATAATTCACCCCTCCACTTT	CASSPYPGQGRDNSPLHF
TRBV3-1/TRBV3-2	TRBJ2-1	few	-	14	TGTGCCAGCAGCCCACAGGGCTCCTACAATGAGCAGTTCTTC	CASSPQGSYNEQFF
TRBV11-2	TRBJ2-7	-	-	16	TGTGCCAGCAGCTCAATTGGGGAGCCAAACTCCTACGAGCAGTACTTC	CASSSIGEPNSYEQYF
TRBV10-3	TRBJ2-2	-	TRBD2	14	TGTGCCACCGAAGCGGGGGCGAACACCGGGGAGCTGTTTTTT	CATEAGANTGELFF
TRBV7-3	TRBJ1-6	-	TRBD1	16	TGTGCCAGCAGCTTAATGGGACAGGGGAATAATTCACCCCTCCACTTT	CASSLMGQGNNSPLHF
TRBV5-4	TRBJ1-1	-	TRBD1	17	TGTGCCAGCAGCGCTAGTGGGGGACAGGGGACAGTGACTGAAGCTTTCTTT	CASSASGGQGTVTEAFF
TRBV5-1	TRBJ2-5	-	-	14	TGCGCCAGCAATACGATGGCAGGGCGAGAGACCCAGTACTTC	CASNTMAGRETQYF
TRBV28	TRBJ1-2	-	TRBD1	13	TGTGCCAGCAGTCTAGGGACAGGGGTCGGCTACACCTTC	CASSLGTGVGYTF
TRBV7-9	TRBJ2-5	few	-	13	TGTGCCAGCAGCCGCCTCGGGGGAGAGACCCAGTACTTC	CASSRLGGETQYF
TRBV12-5	TRBJ2-7	-	TRBD1	16	TGTGCTAGTGGTTTGGAATCCGGGACAGGGGGCTACGAGCAGTACTTC	CASGLESGTGGYEQYF
TRBV6-5	TRBJ2-2	-	-	15	TGTGCCAGCAGAGTTATGGGGGCGGAGATCGGGGAGCTGTTTTTT	CASRVMGAEIGELFF
TRBV5-1	TRBJ1-1	-	TRBD1	13	TGCGCCAGCAGCTTGGGGGACAGGGAGATGGCTTTCTTT	CASSLGDREMAFF
TRBV27	TRBJ2-1	-	TRBD2	17	TGTGCCAGCAGCCCAAGGGTCTTCACCGGGACTAGCCATGAGCAGTTCTTC	CASSPRVFTGTSHEQFF
TRBV4-2	TRBJ1-1	-	-	11	TGTGCCAGCAGCCAAGGGGAGCGAGCTTTCTTT	CASSQGERAFF
TRBV11-2	TRBJ1-1	-	-	16	TGTGCCAGCAGCTTAGATAGTTGGGGGAGGGACACTGAAGCTTTCTTT	CASSLDSWGRDTEAFF
TRBV29-1	TRBJ2-7	once	TRBD1	14	TGCAGCGTTGGGGGGCAGGGGGCTGTCTACGAGCAGTACTTC	CSVGGQGAVYEQYF
TRBV24-1	TRBJ2-1	-	TRBD1	16	TGTGCCACCAGCCTCGCCGGGACAGGAAGCTACAATGAGCAGTTCTTC	CATSLAGTGSYNEQFF
TRBV2	TRBJ1-1	-	-	12	TGTGCCTATGGGCAGATGAACACTGAAGCTTTCTTT	CAYGQMNTEAFF
TRBV12-5	TRBJ2-2	-	-	13	TGTGCTAGTGGCGACGACATGTCCGGGGAGCTGTTTTTT	CASGDDMSGELFF
TRBV7-9	TRBJ2-1	-	TRBD2	16	TGTGCCAGCAGCCCCCGACTAGCGGGGGGCGACAATGAGCAGTTCTTC	CASSPRLAGGDNEQFF
TRBV20-1	TRBJ2-7	-	-	11	TGCAGTGCGGGGGACAACTACGAGCAGTACTTC	CSAGDNYEQYF
TRBV7-8	TRBJ2-5	-	TRBD1	15	TGTGCCAGCAGCTTTGGGGGACAGGGGATAGAGACCCAGTACTTC	CASSFGGQGIETQYF
TRBV9	TRBJ2-3	-	-	19	TGTGCCAGCAGCCCTCGAGGAGGACAGTTGCCCCTTAGCACAGATACGCAGTATTTT	CASSPRGGQLPLSTDTQYF
TRBV25-1	TRBJ1-2	-	-	13	TGTGCCAGCAGTGGCCAACAGGGTTATGGCTACACCTTC	CASSGQQGYGYTF
TRBV5-1	TRBJ1-4	-	TRBD1	14	TGCGCCAGCAGCTTGGAGGGGGCGCGGGAAAAACTGTTTTTT	CASSLEGAREKLFF
TRBV19	TRBJ1-3	-	TRBD1	16	TGTGCCAGTAGTATTTCGAACAGGGGATCTGGAAACACCATATATTTT	CASSISNRGSGNTIYF
TRBV27	TRBJ2-7	-	TRBD2	16	TGTGCCAGCAGTTTCCTACGGACTAGCGCTCCGTCCGAGCAGTACTTC	CASSFLRTSAPSEQYF
TRBV11-3	TRBJ2-7	-	TRBD2	15	TGTGCCAGCAGCTCCCGTGAGACTAGCGGGAGCGAGCAGTACTTC	CASSSRETSGSEQYF
TRBV6-2/TRBV6-3	TRBJ1-1	-	-	16	TGTGCCAGCAGTTACCGCCCGCGGGTCGGGAACACTGAAGCTTTCTTT	CASSYRPRVGNTEAFF
TRBV4-1	TRBJ2-7	-	TRBD1	15	TGCGCCAGCAGCCAGACCGGGACAGGGGACTACGAGCAGTACTTC	CASSQTGTGDYEQYF
TRBV6-5	TRBJ2-1	-	TRBD2	15	TGTGCCAGCAGCCTCGTGGGACTAGCGGGGTATGAGCAGTTCTTC	CASSLVGLAGYEQFF
TRBV3-1/TRBV3-2	TRBJ2-3	-	TRBD2	15	TGTGCCAGCAGCCTTGCTAGCGGTAGCACAGATACGCAGTATTTT	CASSLASGSTDTQYF
TRBV28	TRBJ1-1	-	TRBD1	17	TGTGCCAGCAGGACAGGGGAGGTTATCTGGGCAAACACTGAAGCTTTCTTT	CASRTGEVIWANTEAFF
TRBV28	TRBJ2-5	-	-	15	TGTGCCAGCATTCCCGCGGGTGGCGGCCTTGAGACCCAGTACTTC	CASIPAGGGLETQYF
TRBV28	TRBJ1-2	-	TRBD1	14	TGTGCCAGCAGAGCCGGGACAGGGGCCCGGGGCTACACCTTC	CASRAGTGARGYTF
TRBV11-2	TRBJ2-5	-	-	15	TGTGCCAGCAGCGCTCTCGGAGGTGTTCAAGAGACCCAGTACTTC	CASSALGGVQETQYF
TRBV28	TRBJ2-1	-	-	12	TGTGCCAGCAAAAACAGCAACAATGAGCAGTTCTTC	CASKNSNNEQFF